This TCR beta chain emerged from a study of shared clonotypes between healthy human individuals. Study context: Each donor contributed plates that comprised three CD4 naive, three CD4 memory, two CD8 naive and one CD8 memory.

Method: immunoSEQ multiplex PCR; TCRdb's copy keeps in-frame clones and lacks some. This table holds 1,500,000 or so clones, approximately 98.5% found once. Sequencing input: naive CD4+ T cells sorted from blood. Described subset: CD45RA+ positively selected. This receptor was identified in a man younger than 45 in good health.

CDR3 loop: CATTSGGEQYF. The CDR3 region has the DNA TGTGCCACAACCTCTGGAGGGGAGCAGTACTTC. The rearrangement links TRBV7-9 to TRBJ2-7; maybe TRBD2 (6 bases). This CDR3 region has 11 residues. Between the trimmed V and J ends, which lost 10 bases and 7 bases, there was a span of 14 bases. Per the germline V gene, CDR1 is SEHNR and CDR2 is FQNEAQ (reference sequence).